This T cell receptor (beta chain) came from a study of blood T cell repertoires in COVID-19. Sequencing was performed with immunoSEQ multiplex PCR; in TCRdb, only in-frame clones are kept and a portion is missing. The table includes 150,000 to 200,000 clones, 87% detected once. Trimming shortened V by 6 bases and J by 1 base, and 10 bases separated the two germline ends. The CDR3 sequence is 13 residues long. CDR1 and CDR2 (germline): MNHNY, SVGAGI (reference sequence). The chain employs TRBV6-6 and TRBJ2-7; possibly TRBD1 for D (6 bases). The TCR sequence derives from a woman in her 50s with acute or convalescent COVID-19. The specimen sequenced was peripheral blood. This CDR3 is CASRGGQSYEQYF. In nucleotides, the CDR3 is TGTGCCAGCAGGGGTGGACAGTCCTACGAGCAGTACTTC.